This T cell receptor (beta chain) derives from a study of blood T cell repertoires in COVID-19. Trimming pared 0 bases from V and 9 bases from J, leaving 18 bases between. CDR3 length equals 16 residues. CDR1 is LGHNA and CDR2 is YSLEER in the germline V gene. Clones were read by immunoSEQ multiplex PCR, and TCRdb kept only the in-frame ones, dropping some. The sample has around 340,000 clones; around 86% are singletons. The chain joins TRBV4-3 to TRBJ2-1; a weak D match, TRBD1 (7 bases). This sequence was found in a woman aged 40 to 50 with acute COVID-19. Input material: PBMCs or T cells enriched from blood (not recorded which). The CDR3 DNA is TGCGCCAGCAGCCAAGATCGGAGGGGGCGCGGTAGTGAGCAGTTCTTC. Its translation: CASSQDRRGRGSEQFF.